The 29 T cell receptor beta chains given below trace back to one sample, sequenced in a study of Ad26.COV2.S vaccination and SARS-CoV-2 variants. Treatment indicated: roughly 19 received Ad26.COV2.S at low or high dose, single or two shots; about 5 received placebo; per-sample allocation not given. At day 63 after the first vaccine or placebo injection, samples were drawn. Sequencing used immunoSEQ multiplex PCR; TCRdb keeps in-frame clones, though not all of them. The table lists some 270,000 clones, about 83% of them singletons. The starting material was peripheral blood, obtained in a trial of Ad26.COV2.S vaccine versus placebo. All receptors derive from a person between 18 and 59 years old who received the Ad26.COV2.S COVID-19 vaccine or a placebo.

The J gene is TRBJ2-1, the V gene TRBV11-2; tentatively, D is TRBD1 or TRBD2 (5 bases each). CDR3 length: 17 amino acids. Trimming pared 5 bases from V and 7 bases from J, leaving 24 bases between. Germline V gene lookup returns CDR1 SGHAT and CDR2 FQNNGV. This CDR3 is CASSRSPTTGPGNEQFF. CDR3 in DNA: TGTGCCAGCAGCCGAAGCCCAACTACGGGGCCGGGGAATGAGCAGTTCTTC.

The CDR3 reads CASSLASGAGGKETQYF. The CDR3 coding sequence is TGTGCCAGCAGCTTAGCCTCCGGAGCGGGGGGTAAGGAGACCCAGTACTTC. The rearrangement uses TRBV11-2 and TRBJ2-5, with 9 bases that match TRBD2. From germline, CDR1 is SGHAT and CDR2 FQNNGV. This CDR3 is built from 17 residues. Unmatched junction bases numbered 11, after V lost 1 base and J lost 5 bases. Using reference TRBV11-2 and TRBJ2-5 for the parts outside the CDR3, the full variable domain is EAGVAQSPRYKIIEKRQSVAFWCNPISGHATLYWYQQILGQGPKLLIQFQNNGVVDDSQLPKDRFSAERLKGVDSTLKIQPAKLEDSAVYLCASSLASGAGGKETQYFGPGTRLLVL.

This clone appeared a single time. The chain combines TRBV28 with TRBJ1-2; no clear D. With 7 bases removed from V and 8 bases from J, the gap between germline ends came to 11 bases. Germline V gives CDR1 MDHEN, CDR2 SYDVKM. This CDR3 contains 11 residues. The CDR3 reads CASTLYGGYTF. As DNA, the CDR3 is TGTGCCAGCACCCTGTATGGGGGCTACACCTTC.

The chain carries TRBV29-1 and TRBJ2-7; no clear D gene. V lost 3 bases and J lost 7, with 10 bases in between. The CDR3 loop spans 11 amino acids. Germline V gene sequence: CDR1 SQVTM, CDR2 ANQGSEA. The DNA for the CDR3 is TGCAGCGTTGAGTCACTGGAGGAGCAGTACTTC. Translating gives CSVESLEEQYF.

The rearrangement uses TRBV12-3 or TRBV12-4 and TRBJ2-2; D is unclear. This CDR3 contains 12 residues. V lost 5 bases and J 4 bases, leaving 5 bases between the germline ends. The CDR3 DNA reads as TGTGCCAGCAGTCCGGGCACCGGGGAGCTGTTTTTT. As protein: CASSPGTGELFF.

This clone was recorded only once. The chain joins TRBV14 to TRBJ1-2; D is unclear. CDR1 and CDR2 (germline): SGHDN, FVKESK. Trimming left V 5 bases short and J 4 bases short, with 17 bases between. This CDR3 has 15 amino acids. CDR3 coding DNA: TGTGCCAGCAGCAACACGTTTTGGGGAACCTATGGCTACACCTTC. Its translation is CASSNTFWGTYGYTF.

V is TRBV5-8 and J is TRBJ2-2; D remains unclear. Germline assignment: CDR1 SGHTS and CDR2 YDEGEE. The V and J ends lost 6 bases and 1 base respectively, with 13 bases between them. The CDR3 has 15 residues. CDR3 residues: CASTLLRENTGELFF. The CDR3 DNA follows: TGTGCCAGCACGCTACTTCGAGAGAACACCGGGGAGCTGTTTTTT.

The chain carries TRBV5-4 and TRBJ1-2, with D perhaps TRBD1 (6 bases). Germline V gene data show CDR1 as SGHNT and CDR2 as YYREEE (reference sequence). The CDR3 consists of 14 residues. Trimming stripped 0 bases from V and 4 bases from J, with 10 bases between. CDR3 sequence: CASSLAGQPYGYTF. CDR3 nucleotide sequence: TGTGCCAGCAGCTTGGCCGGACAGCCCTATGGCTACACCTTC.

This chain joins TRBV6-5 and TRBJ1-4; D call uncertain. V gave up 6 bases and J gave up 3 bases, with 5 bases separating them. Per the germline V gene, CDR1 is MNHEY and CDR2 is SVGAGI. The CDR3 has 12 amino acids. The CDR3 region is CASRGSNEKLFF. The CDR3 coding sequence is TGTGCCAGCAGGGGCTCTAATGAAAAACTGTTTTTT.

A single count supports this clone. The J gene is TRBJ2-7, the V gene TRBV5-1; tentatively, D is TRBD1 (6 bases). The length of the CDR3 is 14 residues. Germline CDR1 reads SGHRS; CDR2 reads YFSETQ. Trimming shortened V by 5 bases and J by 0 bases, and 12 bases separated the two germline ends. DNA of the CDR3: TGCGCCAGCAGGTCCGGGACATCCTCCTACGAGCAGTACTTC. This gives the protein CASRSGTSSYEQYF.

V gene TRBV3-1 (or the pseudogene TRBV3-2) combines with J gene TRBJ1-5; maybe TRBD1 (5 bases). The V end lost 5 bases, the J end lost 0 bases, and 14 bases lay between the germline ends. This CDR3 has 16 residues. Germline CDR1 LGHDT, CDR2 YNNKEL (reference sequence). The DNA of the CDR3 is TGTGCCAGCAGCTCGTGGACATCTTATAGCAATCAGCCCCAGCATTTT. Translation gives CASSSWTSYSNQPQHF.

A single count supports this clone. The V gene is TRBV18, the J gene TRBJ2-7, with 9 positions matching TRBD1. V was clipped by 0 bases and J by 8 bases; unmatched bases: 8. In germline, CDR1 is KGHSH, CDR2 LQKENI. The CDR3 has 15 residues. This CDR3 is CASSPPGQGISKQYF. The DNA for the CDR3 is TGTGCCAGCTCACCACCAGGACAGGGGATATCGAAGCAGTACTTC.

The chain links TRBV18 to TRBJ1-6; tentative D call: TRBD1 (5 bases). The germline V gene encodes CDR1 KGHSH and CDR2 LQKENI. The germline V and J ends were trimmed by 6 bases and 8 bases, with 14 bases remaining between them. The CDR3 has 14 amino acids. The CDR3 reads CASSRRQFDSPLHF. In DNA form, the CDR3 reads TGTGCCAGCTCGCGACGACAGTTTGATTCACCCCTCCACTTT.

The chain couples TRBV2 to TRBJ2-5, with D perhaps matching TRBD2 (5 bases). The CDR3 sequence is 13 residues long. Trimming stripped 9 bases from V and 5 bases from J, with 16 bases between. Germline CDR1 is SNHLY and CDR2 is FYNNEI. This chain's CDR3 is CASRKEVGETQYF. Written as DNA, the CDR3 is TGTGCCAGTCGCAAGGAGGTTGGGGAGACCCAGTACTTC. Based on the CDR3 plus reference TRBV2 and TRBJ2-5, the full variable domain is EPEVTQTPSHQVTQMGQEVILRCVPISNHLYFYWYRQILGQKVEFLVSFYNNEISEKSEIFDDQFSVERPDGSNFTLKIRSTKLEDSAMYFCASRKEVGETQYFGPGTRLLVL.

The CDR3, as DNA: TGTGCCAGCACCCTGTCAGGGGCCACTGAAGCTTTCTTT. Its protein is CASTLSGATEAFF. The V call is TRBV7-9, the J call TRBJ1-1, with D possibly matching TRBD1 (6 bases). V lost 7 bases to trimming and J lost 4 bases, with 13 bases between them. The CDR3 is 13 residues long. The germline CDR1 and CDR2 sequences are SEHNR and FQNEAQ (reference sequence).

This chain joins TRBV7-2 and TRBJ1-6; D is uncertain. Trimming took 4 bases from V and 11 from J, leaving 15 bases between them. CDR3 length: 14 residues. CDR1 is SGHTA and CDR2 is FQGNSA in the germline V gene. The DNA of the CDR3 is TGTGCCAGCAGCTCTCCTACGGGGTTCCCACCCCTCCACTTT. Its translation: CASSSPTGFPPLHF.

The V and J genes are TRBV30 and TRBJ1-1; possible D gene TRBD1, 5 bases. CDR1 GTSNPN and CDR2 SVGIG come from the germline V gene (reference sequence). The CDR3 is 16 amino acids. The V and J ends lost 2 bases and 1 base respectively, with 17 bases between them. The CDR3 coding sequence is TGTGCCTGGAGTCCTGCGGCATCAGACAGGAACACTGAAGCTTTCTTT. It translates to CAWSPAASDRNTEAFF.

J is TRBJ2-3 and V is TRBV7-8, with 9 bases aligning to TRBD2. CDR1 is SGHVS, CDR2 FQNEAQ, per germline. V gave up 3 bases and J gave up 5 bases; unmatched junction bases: 6. The CDR3 runs to 15 residues. As DNA, the CDR3 is TGTGCCAGCAGCTTTGGCGGGGGGGGCGGAGATACGCAGTATTTT. Protein: CASSFGGGGGDTQYF.

The CDR3 loop reads CASSLVVSGANTGELFF. The CDR3 bases are TGTGCCAGCAGCTTGGTCGTCTCCGGTGCGAACACCGGGGAGCTGTTTTTT. V gene TRBV5-5 combines with J gene TRBJ2-2; D uncertain. Germline CDR1 is SGHKS and CDR2 is YYEKEE (reference sequence). The CDR3 covers 17 residues. V was trimmed by 0 bases and J by 0 bases, leaving 12 bases between them. The whole variable domain, filled in from reference TRBV5-5 and TRBJ2-2, reads DAGVTQSPTHLIKTRGQQVTLRCSPISGHKSVSWYQQVLGQGPQFIFQYYEKEERGRGNFPDRFSARQFPNYSSELNVNALLLGDSALYLCASSLVVSGANTGELFFGEGSRLTVL.

The chain is built from TRBV21-1 and TRBJ2-7; the table gives TRBD1 as D, unverified against the DNA. TRBV21-1 is a listed pseudogene. CDR3 size: 15 residues. The CDR3 DNA reads TGTGCCAGCAGCTCCCGACAGAGAAGCTCCTACGAGCAGTACGTC. Residues: CASSSRQRSSYEQYV.

Note on this clone: Other DNA sequences from this sample encode an identical CDR3 as well. The chain recombines TRBV12-3 or TRBV12-4 with TRBJ2-2, with D perhaps matching TRBD2 (5 bases). The length of the CDR3 is 13 residues. The V end lost 3 bases, the J end lost 5 bases, and 7 bases lay between the germline ends. In DNA form, the CDR3 reads TGTGCCAGCAGTTTGAGGGATACCGGGGAGCTGTTTTTT. As protein: CASSLRDTGELFF.

The chain links TRBV6-5 to TRBJ1-4; D is uncertain. Germline V CDR1 and CDR2: MNHEY, SVGAGI. V dropped 4 bases and J dropped 5 bases, with 11 bases sitting between them. This CDR3 has 14 amino acids. The CDR3: CASSSWGQNEKLFF. The CDR3 DNA follows: TGTGCCAGCAGTTCTTGGGGTCAAAATGAAAAACTGTTTTTT.

This chain links TRBV9 with TRBJ2-1; D not certain. The germline gives CDR1 SGDLS, CDR2 YYNGEE. V lost 0 bases to trimming and J lost 15 bases, with 13 bases between them. The CDR3 spans 12 residues. CDR3 sequence reads: CASSVGPSNVFF. The DNA of the CDR3 is TGTGCCAGCAGCGTAGGTCCGTCCAACGTGTTCTTC.

V usage is TRBV5-1 and J usage is TRBJ2-7; tentative D call: TRBD1 (6 bases). The germline CDR1 and CDR2 sequences are SGHRS and YFSETQ. The V gene lost 2 bases and the J gene lost 3 bases, with 15 bases spanning the gap. The CDR3 is 15 amino acids. The CDR3 loop reads CASSLQTGLIYEQYF. CDR3 coding DNA: TGCGCCAGCAGCTTACAAACAGGGTTGATCTACGAGCAGTACTTC.

J is TRBJ2-7 and V is TRBV7-3; D is ambiguous. The V end lost 5 bases, the J end lost 1 base, and 15 bases lay between the germline ends. CDR1 is SGHTA and CDR2 is FQGTGA in the germline V gene. The CDR3 loop spans 15 amino acids. Written as DNA, the CDR3 is TGTGCCAGCAGCGATACAAGGACCAAGTCCTACGAGCAGTACTTC. It yields the protein CASSDTRTKSYEQYF.

This sequence joins TRBV20-1 and TRBJ2-6; D remains ambiguous. CDR1 and CDR2 from the germline V gene are DFQATT and SNEGSKA (reference sequence). Trimming stripped 3 bases from V and 3 bases from J, with 15 bases between. The CDR3 extends over 16 amino acids. DNA of the CDR3: TGCAGTGCTAGTGGGCCTCGGCTTGGTGGGGCCAACGTCCTGACTTTC. This translates into CSASGPRLGGANVLTF.

The DNA of the CDR3 is TGTGCCAGCAGCCGGGGGGGACAAATCCCCACCTACGAGCAGTACTTC. Translated, it gives CASSRGGQIPTYEQYF. This chain uses TRBV5-6 with TRBJ2-7, with 8 nucleotides matching TRBD2. The CDR3 has 16 residues. The germline gives CDR1 SGHDT, CDR2 YYEEEE. V gave up 4 bases and J gave up 2 bases; unmatched junction bases: 11.

This chain links TRBV9 with TRBJ2-7; the D gene is possibly TRBD1 (6 bases). CDR1 and CDR2 (germline): SGDLS, YYNGEE. V lost 5 bases and J 1 base, leaving 13 bases between the germline ends. The CDR3 runs to 14 residues. CDR3 in amino acids: CASRRDNWSYEQYF. The CDR3, as DNA: TGTGCCAGCAGAAGGGACAATTGGTCCTACGAGCAGTACTTC.

The chain has TRBV5-4 and TRBJ1-6; D call uncertain. Trimming left V 0 bases short and J 3 bases short, with 7 bases between. This CDR3 is 15 amino acids long. Germline V gene data show CDR1 as SGHNT and CDR2 as YYREEE (reference sequence). The CDR3 region has the DNA TGTGCCAGCAGCTTGGAACCGGACTATAATTCACCCCTCCACTTT. Translated: CASSLEPDYNSPLHF.